This is a list of T cell receptor beta chains from one sample in a study of T cells in Graves' hyperthyroidism and ophthalmopathy. TCRdb used MiXCR to reprocess the multiplex PCR reads, holding one entry per CDR3 protein. The data contain around 350,000 distinct CDR3 sequences, 25% of them seen just once; the ten biggest clones take up less than 75%. The sample was blood. These receptor sequences come from a man aged 50 to 59 with Graves' hyperthyroidism. Each CDR3 is given with its conserved first and last residue. A D gene is named only where the DNA matches it firmly. Some rows mark clone size as missing; the rest say once, few, many or name a class of expanded clone.

j_call	d_call	clone_size	v_call	cdr3_aa	cdr3_nt
TRBJ2-7	NA	NA	TRBV20-1	CSARGSTDYYEQYF	TGCAGTGCTAGAGGGTCTACGGATTACTACGAGCAGTACTTC
TRBJ2-3	TRBD2	NA	TRBV9	CASSVGGTSGTDTQYF	TGTGCCAGCAGCGTAGGAGGGACTAGCGGGACAGATACGCAGTATTTT
TRBJ2-7	TRBD2	NA	TRBV27	CDSSLAGGGSYEQYF	TGTGACAGCAGTTTAGCGGGAGGGGGTTCCTACGAGCAGTACTTC
TRBJ2-3	TRBD1	NA	TRBV5-1	CASNDRGDTDTQYF	TGCGCCAGCAACGACAGGGGGGACACAGATACGCAGTATTTT
TRBJ2-7	TRBD2	many	TRBV7-9	CASSFVAGSSYEQYF	TGTGCCAGCAGCTTTGTAGCGGGTTCCTCCTACGAGCAGTACTTC
TRBJ2-6	NA	NA	TRBV7-9	CASSRTQGSGANVLTF	TGTGCCAGCAGCCGCACTCAGGGCTCTGGGGCCAACGTCCTGACTTTC
TRBJ2-2	NA	NA	TRBV28	CASIGNLGTGELFF	TGTGCCAGCATAGGGAATCTGGGCACCGGGGAGCTGTTTTTT
TRBJ2-1	TRBD2	many	TRBV2	CASSEARESNEQFF	TGTGCCAGCAGTGAAGCGCGGGAGAGCAATGAGCAGTTCTTC
TRBJ1-1	NA	few	TRBV12-5	CATSLDTEAFF	TGTGCTACGTCGTTGGACACTGAAGCTTTCTTT
TRBJ2-5	NA	few	TRBV20-1	CSASFQRVAQYF	TGCAGTGCTAGTTTCCAGCGAGTGGCCCAGTACTTC
TRBJ2-1	NA	NA	TRBV7-3	CASSFYICSARTSGVNNEQFF	NA
TRBJ2-7	TRBD1	NA	TRBV7-3	CASSIKTGTGVFEQYF	TGTGCCAGCAGCATAAAGACCGGGACAGGGGTCTTTGAGCAGTACTTC
TRBJ2-7	NA	many	TRBV28	CASRVQGPSYEQYF	TGTGCCAGCAGAGTACAGGGCCCCTCCTACGAGCAGTACTTC
TRBJ2-1	TRBD1	few	TRBV5-1	CASSSRGDRSYNEQFF	TGCGCCAGCAGCTCGAGGGGGGACAGGAGTTACAATGAGCAGTTCTTC
TRBJ2-2	TRBD2	few	TRBV19	CASIGTSGTGELFF	TGTGCCAGTATAGGGACTAGCGGCACCGGGGAGCTGTTTTTT
TRBJ2-5	TRBD2	few	TRBV7-9	CASSSPLAGGGETQYF	TGTGCCAGCAGCTCCCCGCTAGCGGGAGGTGGAGAGACCCAGTACTTC
TRBJ2-1	TRBD2	NA	TRBV12-3/TRBV12-4	CASSLTQAGEGNEQFF	TGTGCCAGCAGCTTGACCCAAGCGGGAGAGGGAAACGAGCAGTTCTTC
TRBJ2-5	NA	NA	TRBV29-1	CSALARGQETQYF	TGCAGCGCCCTGGCTCGGGGCCAAGAGACCCAGTACTTC
TRBJ2-5	NA	NA	TRBV15	CATSRRGQETQYF	TGTGCCACCAGCAGGAGGGGCCAAGAGACCCAGTACTTC
TRBJ1-2	NA	many	TRBV12-3/TRBV12-4	CASSASSGYGYTF	TGTGCCAGCAGTGCGTCCAGTGGCTATGGCTACACCTTC
TRBJ2-7	TRBD2	NA	TRBV7-2	CASKLLVAGVTEQYF	TGTGCCAGCAAACTCCTAGTGGCGGGAGTAACCGAGCAGTACTTC
TRBJ1-2	TRBD1	NA	TRBV2	CASSSGTGAANYGYTF	TGTGCCAGCAGCTCCGGGACAGGGGCGGCTAACTATGGCTACACCTTC
TRBJ1-4	NA	NA	TRBV25-1	CASSEPGRGREKLFF	TGTGCCAGCAGTGAACCAGGCCGGGGGAGGGAAAAACTGTTTTTT
TRBJ2-1	TRBD2	many	TRBV11-3	CASSLRTAGGDEQFF	TGTGCCAGCAGCCTCCGGACTGCGGGAGGTGATGAGCAGTTCTTC
TRBJ1-6	NA	few	TRBV30	CALAGQHNSPLHF	TGTGCGCTAGCCGGACAGCATAATTCACCCCTCCACTTT
TRBJ2-2	TRBD1	NA	TRBV15	CATSRPPGQGGAGELFF	TGTGCCACCAGCAGACCCCCGGGACAGGGGGGAGCCGGGGAGCTGTTTTTT
TRBJ2-7	TRBD1	many	TRBV28	CASGFAFDRAEQYF	TGTGCCAGCGGGTTTGCGTTCGACAGGGCCGAGCAGTACTTC
TRBJ1-3	NA	NA	TRBV19	CASSIDRWSAIYF	TGTGCCAGTAGTATAGATCGTTGGTCGGCCATATATTTT
TRBJ2-3	NA	NA	TRBV29-1	CSVVWMLDPTDTQYF	TGCAGCGTTGTATGGATGCTAGATCCCACAGATACGCAGTATTTT
TRBJ2-1	NA	few	TRBV19	CASSTRDASPQFF	TGTGCCAGTAGTACCCGGGACGCAAGTCCTCAGTTCTTC
TRBJ2-4	NA	few	TRBV12-3/TRBV12-4	CASSELGWDPAKNIQYF	TGTGCCAGCAGTGAACTAGGGTGGGATCCGGCCAAAAACATTCAGTACTTC
TRBJ1-5	NA	many	TRBV12-3/TRBV12-4	CASSHTGNQPQHF	TGTGCCAGCAGTCATACAGGGAATCAGCCCCAGCATTTT
TRBJ1-4	NA	NA	TRBV11-2	CASSLIRDGNIQNEKLFF	TGTGCCAGCAGCTTAATCCGGGACGGAAACATCCAAAATGAAAAACTGTTTTTT
TRBJ1-1	TRBD1	NA	TRBV29-1	CSVRDRGLVNTEAFF	TGCAGCGTCCGGGACAGGGGGCTGGTGAACACTGAAGCTTTCTTT
TRBJ2-2	NA	NA	TRBV19	CASSPTSRGELFF	TGTGCCAGTAGTCCCACAAGCAGGGGGGAGCTGTTTTTT
TRBJ2-1	NA	few	TRBV20-1	CSARLEATQYNEQFF	TGCAGTGCTAGATTGGAGGCTACCCAATACAATGAGCAGTTCTTC
TRBJ2-3	TRBD2	few	TRBV3-1	CASSQEGLSGSADTQYF	TGTGCCAGCAGCCAAGAGGGATTAAGCGGGAGCGCAGATACGCAGTATTTT
TRBJ2-1	TRBD2	NA	TRBV24-1	CATSDSKREGYLEQFF	TGTGCCACCAGTGACTCCAAGCGGGAGGGCTACCTTGAGCAGTTCTTC
TRBJ2-1	NA	many	TRBV5-1	CASSPRAAVNEQFF	TGCGCCAGCAGCCCACGCGCCGCTGTCAATGAGCAGTTCTTC
TRBJ2-7	TRBD1	many	TRBV11-2	CASSSLRDRGTYEQYF	TGTGCCAGCAGCTCCCTCCGGGACAGGGGCACCTACGAGCAGTACTTC
TRBJ1-1	NA	NA	TRBV12-3/TRBV12-4	CASSPIVGDEAFF	TGTGCCAGCAGTCCAATTGTGGGGGATGAAGCTTTCTTT
TRBJ1-5	NA	NA	TRBV12-3/TRBV12-4	CASRGQRNQPQHF	TGTGCCAGCAGGGGACAACGCAATCAGCCCCAGCATTTT
TRBJ1-2	NA	NA	TRBV5-1	CASSLEPAYGYTF	TGCGCCAGCAGCTTGGAGCCCGCATATGGCTACACCTTC
TRBJ1-1	NA	NA	TRBV6-6	CASSYSSLRGTEAFF	TGTGCCAGCAGTTACTCGAGCCTGAGGGGGACTGAAGCTTTCTTT
TRBJ2-1	TRBD1	NA	TRBV27	CASRNRDSSYNEQFF	TGTGCCAGCAGAAACCGGGACAGCTCCTACAATGAGCAGTTCTTC